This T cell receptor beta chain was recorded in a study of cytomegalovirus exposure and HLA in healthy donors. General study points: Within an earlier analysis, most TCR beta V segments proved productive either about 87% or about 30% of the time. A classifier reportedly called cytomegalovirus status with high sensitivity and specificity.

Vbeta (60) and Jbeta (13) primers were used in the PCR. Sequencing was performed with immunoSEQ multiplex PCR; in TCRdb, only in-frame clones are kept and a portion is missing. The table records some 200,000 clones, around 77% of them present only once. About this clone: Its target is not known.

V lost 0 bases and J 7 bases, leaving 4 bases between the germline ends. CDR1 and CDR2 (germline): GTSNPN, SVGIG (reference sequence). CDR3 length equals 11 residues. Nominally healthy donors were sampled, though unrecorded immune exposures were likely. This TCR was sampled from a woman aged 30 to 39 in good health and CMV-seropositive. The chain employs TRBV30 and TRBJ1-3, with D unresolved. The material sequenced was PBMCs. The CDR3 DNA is TGTGCCTGGAGTGTACGGAACACCATATATTTT. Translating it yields CAWSVRNTIYF.